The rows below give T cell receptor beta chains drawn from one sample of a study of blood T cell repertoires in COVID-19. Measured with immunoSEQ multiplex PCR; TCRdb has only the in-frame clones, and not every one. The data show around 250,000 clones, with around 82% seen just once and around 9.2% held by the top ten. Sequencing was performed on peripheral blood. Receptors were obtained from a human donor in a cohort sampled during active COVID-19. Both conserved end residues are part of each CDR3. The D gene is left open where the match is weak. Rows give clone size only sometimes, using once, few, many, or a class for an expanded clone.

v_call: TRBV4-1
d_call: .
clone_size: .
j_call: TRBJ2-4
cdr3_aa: CASSQDPGFLGKNIQYF
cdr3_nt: TGCGCCAGCAGCCAAGATCCGGGTTTTCTAGGCAAAAACATTCAGTACTTC

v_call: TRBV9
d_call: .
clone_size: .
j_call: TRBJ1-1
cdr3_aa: CASSVVGLVGEAFF
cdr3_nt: TGTGCCAGCAGCGTAGTGGGGCTGGTTGGTGAAGCTTTCTTT

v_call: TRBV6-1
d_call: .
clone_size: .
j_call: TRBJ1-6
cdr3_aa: CASSERGVVTSPLHF
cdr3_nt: TGTGCCAGCAGTGAACGGGGGGTGGTCACGTCACCCCTCCACTTT

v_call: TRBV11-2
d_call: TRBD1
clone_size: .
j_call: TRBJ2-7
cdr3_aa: CASRIPGQGTYEQYF
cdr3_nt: TGTGCCAGCAGGATCCCGGGACAGGGAACCTACGAGCAGTACTTC

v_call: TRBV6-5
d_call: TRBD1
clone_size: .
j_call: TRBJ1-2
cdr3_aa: CASSRTGSYGYTF
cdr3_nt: TGTGCCAGCAGTCGGACAGGAAGCTATGGCTACACCTTC

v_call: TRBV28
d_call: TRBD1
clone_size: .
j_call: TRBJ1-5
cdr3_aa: CASSPDRRLNQPQHF
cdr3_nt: TGTGCCAGCAGTCCGGACAGGAGGTTAAATCAGCCCCAGCATTTT

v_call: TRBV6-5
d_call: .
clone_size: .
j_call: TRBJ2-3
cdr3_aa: CASSLTDTQYF
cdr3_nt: TGTGCCAGCAGTCTCACAGATACGCAGTATTTT

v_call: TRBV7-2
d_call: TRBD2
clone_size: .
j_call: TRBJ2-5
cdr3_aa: CASGGGYWETQYF
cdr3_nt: TGTGCCAGCGGGGGGGGGTATTGGGAGACCCAGTACTTC

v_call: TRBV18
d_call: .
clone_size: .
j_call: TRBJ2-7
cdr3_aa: CASSPPGAYEQYF
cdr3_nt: TGTGCCAGCTCACCGCCGGGGGCCTACGAGCAGTACTTC

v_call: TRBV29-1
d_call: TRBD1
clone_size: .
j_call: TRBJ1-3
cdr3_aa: CSVVGGGESLGNTIYF
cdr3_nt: TGCAGCGTTGTAGGAGGGGGCGAGAGTCTTGGAAACACCATATATTTT

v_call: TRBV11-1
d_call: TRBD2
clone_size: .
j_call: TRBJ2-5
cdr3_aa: CASSLSSGGQETQYF
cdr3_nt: TGTGCCAGCAGCTTGAGTAGCGGGGGCCAAGAGACCCAGTACTTC

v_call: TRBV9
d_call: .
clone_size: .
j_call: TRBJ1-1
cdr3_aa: CASSETPTAFGAFF
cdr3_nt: TGTGCCAGCAGCGAGACACCAACGGCGTTCGGAGCTTTCTTT

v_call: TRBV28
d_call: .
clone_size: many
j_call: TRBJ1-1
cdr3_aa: CASRTQNTEAFF
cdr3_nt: TGTGCCAGCAGGACACAGAACACTGAAGCTTTCTTT

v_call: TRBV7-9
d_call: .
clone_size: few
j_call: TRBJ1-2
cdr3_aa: CASSLDPRGASNYGYTF
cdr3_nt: TGTGCCAGCAGCTTAGACCCTAGGGGCGCCTCTAACTATGGCTACACCTTC

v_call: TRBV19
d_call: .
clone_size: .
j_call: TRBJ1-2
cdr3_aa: CASSIYSDTAAERGYTF
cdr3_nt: TGTGCCAGTAGTATCTATTCGGATACAGCCGCCGAAAGAGGCTACACCTTC

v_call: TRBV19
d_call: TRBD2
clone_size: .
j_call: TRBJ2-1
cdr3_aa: CASSMVGGRSYNEQFF
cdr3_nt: TGTGCCAGTAGTATGGTTGGCGGGAGGTCCTACAATGAGCAGTTCTTC

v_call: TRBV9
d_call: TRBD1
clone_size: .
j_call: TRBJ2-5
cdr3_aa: CASSFSGQGKETQYF
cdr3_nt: TGTGCCAGCAGCTTCTCGGGACAGGGGAAAGAGACCCAGTACTTC

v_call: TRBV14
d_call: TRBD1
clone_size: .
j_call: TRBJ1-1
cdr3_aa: CASSQRQGLEAFF
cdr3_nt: TGTGCCAGCAGCCAACGACAGGGTCTTGAAGCTTTCTTT

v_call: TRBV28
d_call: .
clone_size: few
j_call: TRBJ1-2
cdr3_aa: CASSLRQYYGYTF
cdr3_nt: TGTGCCAGCAGTTTACGACAGTACTATGGCTACACCTTC

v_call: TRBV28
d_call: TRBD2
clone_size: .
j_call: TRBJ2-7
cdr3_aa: CASTLHQGTSYYEQYF
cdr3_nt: TGTGCCAGCACTCTTCATCAGGGGACTAGCTACTACGAGCAGTACTTC

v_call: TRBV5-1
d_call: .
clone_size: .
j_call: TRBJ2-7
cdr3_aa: CASSLETVYEQYF
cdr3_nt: TGCGCCAGCAGCTTGGAGACAGTCTACGAGCAGTACTTC

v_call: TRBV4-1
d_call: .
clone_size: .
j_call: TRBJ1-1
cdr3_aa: CASSQDSRLTEAFF
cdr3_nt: TGCGCCAGCAGCCAAGATAGCCGGCTCACTGAAGCTTTCTTT

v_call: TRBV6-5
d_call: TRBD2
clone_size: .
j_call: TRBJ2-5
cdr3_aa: CASSYGGLAQETQYF
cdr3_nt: TGTGCCAGCAGTTACGGAGGACTAGCACAAGAGACCCAGTACTTC

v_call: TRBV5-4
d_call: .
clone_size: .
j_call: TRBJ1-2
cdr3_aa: CASSLGGVNYGYTF
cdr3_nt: TGTGCCAGCAGCTTGGGCGGCGTTAACTATGGCTACACCTTC

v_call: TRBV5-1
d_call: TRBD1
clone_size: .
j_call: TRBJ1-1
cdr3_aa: CASSPNVGQGGNTEAFF
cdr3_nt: TGCGCCAGCAGCCCGAACGTTGGACAGGGAGGGAACACTGAAGCTTTCTTT

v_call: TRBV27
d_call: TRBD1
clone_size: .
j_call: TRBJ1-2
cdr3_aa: CASRPGQGGYGYTF
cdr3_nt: TGTGCCAGCAGGCCGGGACAGGGAGGTTATGGCTACACCTTC

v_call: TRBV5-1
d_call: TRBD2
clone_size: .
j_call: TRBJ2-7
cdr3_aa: CASSSTGTSAAREQYF
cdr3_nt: TGCGCCAGCAGCTCGACCGGGACTAGCGCTGCGAGGGAGCAGTACTTC

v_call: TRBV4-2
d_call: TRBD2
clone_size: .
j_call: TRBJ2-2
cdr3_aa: CASSPSRSGGPWGELFF
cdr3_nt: TGTGCCAGCAGCCCGTCGCGGTCGGGAGGGCCCTGGGGGGAGCTGTTTTTT

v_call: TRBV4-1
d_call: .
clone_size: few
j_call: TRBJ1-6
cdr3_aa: CASSQDMRVSPLHF
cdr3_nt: TGCGCCAGCAGCCAAGATATGAGAGTTTCACCCCTCCACTTT

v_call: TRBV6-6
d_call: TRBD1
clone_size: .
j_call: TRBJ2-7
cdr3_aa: CASSYRLPGQGSEQYF
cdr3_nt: TGTGCCAGCAGTTACAGGTTGCCCGGACAGGGAAGCGAGCAGTACTTC

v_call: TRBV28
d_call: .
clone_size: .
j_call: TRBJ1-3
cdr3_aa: CASTPPRLEGPGNTIYF
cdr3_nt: TGTGCCAGCACCCCCCCCCGACTCGAAGGTCCTGGAAACACCATATATTTT

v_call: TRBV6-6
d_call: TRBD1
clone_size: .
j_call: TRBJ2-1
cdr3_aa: CASSLFGTGRNEQFF
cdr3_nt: TGTGCCAGCAGTTTATTCGGGACAGGGCGCAATGAGCAGTTCTTC

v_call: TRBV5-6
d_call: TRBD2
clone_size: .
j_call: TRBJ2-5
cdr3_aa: CASSWGLAGQETQYF
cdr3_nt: TGTGCCAGCAGCTGGGGACTAGCGGGACAAGAGACCCAGTACTTC

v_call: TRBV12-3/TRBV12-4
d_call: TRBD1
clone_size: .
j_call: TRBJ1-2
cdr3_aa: CASSPGTGVGYTF
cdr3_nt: TGTGCCAGCAGTCCCGGGACAGGGGTTGGCTACACCTTC

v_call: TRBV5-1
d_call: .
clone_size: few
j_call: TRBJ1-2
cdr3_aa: CASSVTSQGSGYTF
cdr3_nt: TGCGCCAGCAGCGTAACTTCCCAGGGTAGTGGCTACACCTTC

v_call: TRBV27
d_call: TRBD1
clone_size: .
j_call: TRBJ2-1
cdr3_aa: CASSLHWQGAYEQFF
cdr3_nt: TGTGCCAGCAGTTTGCATTGGCAGGGGGCATATGAGCAGTTCTTC

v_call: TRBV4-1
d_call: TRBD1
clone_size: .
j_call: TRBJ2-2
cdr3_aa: CASSPEGTGGTGELFF
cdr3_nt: TGCGCCAGCAGCCCAGAAGGGACAGGGGGCACCGGGGAGCTGTTTTTT

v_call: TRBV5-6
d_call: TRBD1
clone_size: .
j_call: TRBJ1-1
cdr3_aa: CASSLEGAGTVNTEAFF
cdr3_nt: TGTGCCAGCAGCTTGGAGGGGGCCGGGACAGTTAACACTGAAGCTTTCTTT

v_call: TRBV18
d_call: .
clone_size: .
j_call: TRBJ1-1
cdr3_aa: CASSPPGEGTEAFF
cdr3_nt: TGTGCCAGCTCACCACCGGGGGAGGGGACTGAAGCTTTCTTT

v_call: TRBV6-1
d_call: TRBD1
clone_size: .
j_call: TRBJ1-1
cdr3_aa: CASREKGQGAMNTEAFF
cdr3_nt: TGTGCCAGCAGGGAAAAGGGTCAGGGGGCCATGAACACTGAAGCTTTCTTT

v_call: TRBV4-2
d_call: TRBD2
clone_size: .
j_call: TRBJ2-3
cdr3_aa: CASSQEGSGGADTQYF
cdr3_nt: TGTGCCAGCAGCCAAGAAGGTAGCGGGGGGGCAGATACGCAGTATTTT

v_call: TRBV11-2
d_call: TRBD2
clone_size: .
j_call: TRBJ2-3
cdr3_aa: CASSLVAGGTGTDTQYF
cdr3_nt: TGTGCCAGCAGCTTAGTGGCGGGGGGGACGGGCACAGATACGCAGTATTTT

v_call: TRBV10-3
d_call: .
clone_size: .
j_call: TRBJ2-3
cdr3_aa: CAIKSTVSTDTQYF
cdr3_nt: TGTGCCATCAAAAGCACAGTCTCCACAGATACGCAGTATTTT

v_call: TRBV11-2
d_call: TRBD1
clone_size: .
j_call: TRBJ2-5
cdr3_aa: CASSLEGTGGRETQYF
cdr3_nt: TGTGCCAGCAGCTTGGAAGGGACAGGGGGCAGGGAGACCCAGTACTTC

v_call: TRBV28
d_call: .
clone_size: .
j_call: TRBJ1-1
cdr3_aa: CATQRQRNTEAFF
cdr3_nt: TGTGCCACCCAGAGACAGAGGAACACTGAAGCTTTCTTT

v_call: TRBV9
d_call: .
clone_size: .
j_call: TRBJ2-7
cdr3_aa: CASSVRDDEQYF
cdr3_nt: TGTGCCAGCAGCGTCCGAGATGATGAGCAGTACTTC

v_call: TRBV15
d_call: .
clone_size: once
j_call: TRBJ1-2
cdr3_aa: CATSRDRIGGHGYTF
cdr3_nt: TGTGCCACCAGCAGAGATAGGATCGGGGGGCATGGCTACACCTTC

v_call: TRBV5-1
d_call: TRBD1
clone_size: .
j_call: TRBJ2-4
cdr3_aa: CASSLGTGGHDGKNIQYF
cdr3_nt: TGTGCCAGCAGCTTGGGGACAGGGGGACATGACGGCAAAAACATTCAGTACTTC

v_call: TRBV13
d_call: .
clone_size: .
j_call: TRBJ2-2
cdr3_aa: CASSLGVGARLSGELFF
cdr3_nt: TGTGCCAGCAGCTTAGGCGTTGGGGCTAGACTCTCCGGGGAGCTGTTTTTT

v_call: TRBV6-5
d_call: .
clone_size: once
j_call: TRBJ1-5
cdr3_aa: CASTVSGSNQPQHF
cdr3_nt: TGTGCCAGCACGGTATCAGGGTCCAATCAGCCCCAGCATTTT

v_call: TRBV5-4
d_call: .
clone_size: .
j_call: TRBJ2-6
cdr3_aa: CASSRTSSGANVLTF
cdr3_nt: TGTGCCAGCAGCCGAACGAGCTCTGGGGCCAACGTCCTGACTTTC

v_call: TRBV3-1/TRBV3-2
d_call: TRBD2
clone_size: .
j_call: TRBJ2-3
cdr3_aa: CASSQAGLAGGPKDTQYF
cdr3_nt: TGTGCCAGCAGCCAAGCCGGACTAGCGGGGGGGCCGAAAGATACGCAGTATTTT

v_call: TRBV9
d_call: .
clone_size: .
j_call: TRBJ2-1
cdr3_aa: CASSSRGSLVNNEQFF
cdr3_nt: TGTGCCAGCAGCTCGAGAGGGAGTCTGGTAAACAATGAGCAGTTCTTC

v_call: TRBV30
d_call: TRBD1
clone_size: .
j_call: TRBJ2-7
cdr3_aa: CAWSPGQGSPHEQYF
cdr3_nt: TGTGCCTGGAGTCCCGGACAGGGAAGTCCCCACGAGCAGTACTTC

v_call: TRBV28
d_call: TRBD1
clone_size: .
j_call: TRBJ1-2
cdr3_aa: CASGSGGAYGYTF
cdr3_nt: TGTGCCAGCGGCTCAGGGGGCGCCTATGGCTACACCTTC

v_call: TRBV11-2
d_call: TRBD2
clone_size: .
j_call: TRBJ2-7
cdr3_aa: CASSLQRGDEQYF
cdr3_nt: TGTGCCAGCAGCTTGCAGCGGGGCGACGAGCAGTACTTC

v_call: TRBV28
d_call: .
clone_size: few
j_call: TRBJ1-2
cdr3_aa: CASGEGYGYTF
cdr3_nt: TGTGCCAGCGGAGAGGGCTATGGCTACACCTTC

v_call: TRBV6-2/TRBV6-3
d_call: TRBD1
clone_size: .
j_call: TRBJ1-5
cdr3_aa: CASSRPDRGTYSNQPQHF
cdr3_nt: TGTGCCAGCAGTCGCCCGGACAGGGGTACGTATAGCAATCAGCCCCAGCATTTT

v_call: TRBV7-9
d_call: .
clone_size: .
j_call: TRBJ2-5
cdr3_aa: CASSLALTGRQETQYF
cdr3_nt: TGTGCCAGCAGCTTAGCCCTCACAGGGCGGCAAGAGACCCAGTACTTC